This TCR beta chain was identified during a study of blood T cell repertoires in COVID-19 (dated by TCRdb to about 2020). Study-wide context: Collaborator samples came from the United States, Italy and Spain and covered acute and convalescent phases of COVID-19. Sample metadata almost always included a de-identified subject ID, COVID-19 status, age in years and sex. Subjects who had been exposed to COVID-19, were actively infected with it, or had recovered from it provided the deeply sampled blood TCRbeta repertoires that made up the dataset. The prospective study material was composed of cDNA or gDNA derived from T cells, B-cell-depleted T cells, or PBMCs. Samples came from the ongoing ImmuneRACE study (first 160 participants) plus 1,254 subjects from 6 global collaborators. HLA class I and class II types, where available, came from metadata supplied by the sample provider rather than from assay-based typing. A freely available public database, intended as a resource for researchers studying the immune response to SARS-CoV-2, is where the repertoires were released. Overall study outcomes, separate from this receptor: How much clinical and demographic metadata was included differed by source and by participant, and the metadata was provided uncurated.

Enrolling through a virtual design, the prospective study's participants ranged in age from about 18 to 89 years and lived across around 25 United States geographic areas. In the prospective study, participants were assigned to cohorts based on the clinical history participants reported in a screening survey and a study questionnaire. Recovered participants in ImmuneRACE Cohort 3 were defined by two consecutive negative NP/OP PCR tests, clearance by a healthcare professional, or resolution of symptoms. In the prospective study, whole blood, serum and a nasopharyngeal or oropharyngeal swab were collected from each participant by mobile phlebotomists. Prospective study participants could optionally give additional blood draws and questionnaires over an approximately 2-month period. Prospective study blood samples were shipped either frozen or at room temperature before DNA extraction. V is cut back by 5 bases and J by 6 bases, with 5 bases in the junction unmatched. CDR1 SGHAT and CDR2 FQNNGV are derived from the germline V gene. From the cysteine up to the phenylalanine, the CDR3 has a length of 15 residues. Kept here is only the CDR3 DNA, which spans 45 bases and is read in frame from base 1.

The immunoSEQ Assay, a bias-controlled multiplex PCR, was used to amplify TCRbeta CDR3 regions from genomic DNA. The study's own analysis went as follows. Within the assay, amplification of reference gene primers was used to estimate how many nucleated cells each sample contained. To quantify the absolute abundance of each unique TCRbeta CDR3 rearrangement, sequence reads were collapsed and filtered. For each sample, productive Simpson clonality was calculated as the square root of Simpson's diversity index across productive rearrangements. This is the immuneACCESS table as TCRdb keeps it, with only in-frame sequences that have V and J called. A part of the clones is gone; compared with another copy, unresolved V genes explain less than half, and the rest is unexplained. From that table come the V and J calls and clone size; the DNA was used to work out D and trimming. For this sample the table gives roughly 140,000 clones, of which about 89% were detected only once. The ten top clones hold approximately 11% of the sample.

As concerns this clone: Its target antigen remains unknown. Base-call qualities are not available, and no considerably larger clone is one nucleotide away.

The specimen sequenced was PBMCs or T cells enriched from blood (not recorded which). This sequence originates from a man in his 60s who had recovered from COVID-19. Here the chain combines TRBV11-2 and TRBJ2-2; TRBD1 lines up with 11 middle nucleotides. DNA sequence: TGTGCCAGCAGCCCCTTGGGACAGGGGGCCGGGGAGCTGTTTTTT. The encoded protein is CASSPLGQGAGELFF.